These 10 T cell receptor beta chains share one sample of origin, sequenced in a study of blood T cell repertoires in COVID-19 (dated by TCRdb to 2020 to 2022). The receptor library was made with the immunoSEQ multiplex PCR assay. As stored in TCRdb, this immuneACCESS dataset retains in-frame rearrangements with V and J assigned. A fraction of the clones does not appear; measured against another copy, unresolved V genes explain less than half of the discrepancy, and the remainder lacks a known reason. The table for this sample lists approximately 210,000 clones; 80% to 85% of them were counted only once. The ten largest clonotypes hold roughly a tenth of the sample. The sequencing input was peripheral blood. The receptors originated from a woman of 80 years or more with COVID-19, enrolled during active disease.

J is TRBJ2-7 and V is TRBV6-6, with D perhaps matching TRBD2 (5 bases). The V gene's germline CDR1 is MNHNY and CDR2 SVGAGI (reference sequence). The CDR3 runs to 16 residues. V gave up 0 bases and J gave up 3 bases, with 15 bases separating them. CDR3 in DNA: TGTGCCAGCAGTTACTCGGACTCAAAAGGAGGCTACGAGCAGTACGTC. Translating it yields CASSYSDSKGGYEQYV.

This chain links TRBV4-1 with TRBJ1-1, with D unclear. The CDR3 totals 16 residues. The V and J ends lost 1 base and 2 bases respectively, with 14 bases between them. Germline V gives CDR1 MGHRA, CDR2 YSYEKL. The CDR3 here is CASSQAGSGLNTEAFF. CDR3 nucleotide sequence: TGCGCCAGCAGCCAAGCTGGCTCGGGGTTAAACACTGAAGCTTTCTTT.

V gene TRBV4-1 combines with J gene TRBJ1-1; unclear D gene. The CDR3 loop spans 14 amino acids. Germline V gene lookup returns CDR1 MGHRA and CDR2 YSYEKL. V shed 4 bases and J shed 1 base, with 10 bases lying between them. The CDR3 DNA sequence: TGCGCCAGCAGCCCCCGGGAGGAGAACACTGAAGCTTTCTTT. Protein sequence: CASSPREENTEAFF.

This CDR3 is CASRDQGVWTEAFF. CDR3 sequence (DNA): TGTGCCAGCAGGGATCAGGGTGTGTGGACTGAAGCTTTCTTT. The chain joins TRBV28 to TRBJ1-1; weak D call: TRBD1 (5 bases). This CDR3 is 14 amino acids long. Trimming took 6 bases from V and 5 from J, leaving 16 bases between them. Germline V lookup: CDR1 MDHEN, CDR2 SYDVKM.

The V and J genes are TRBV2 and TRBJ1-2, with TRBD1 as a possible D gene (6 bases). The germline CDR1 and CDR2 sequences are SNHLY and FYNNEI. The CDR3 is 16 residues long. The ends were cut back, 1 base at V and 0 bases at J, with 12 bases in the middle. Here the CDR3 DNA reads TGTGCCAGCAGTGAAGTGGGGGACAAAGCTAACTATGGCTACACCTTC. Translation: CASSEVGDKANYGYTF. Complete variable domain (other parts from reference TRBV2 and TRBJ1-2): EPEVTQTPSHQVTQMGQEVILRCVPISNHLYFYWYRQILGQKVEFLVSFYNNEISEKSEIFDDQFSVERPDGSNFTLKIRSTKLEDSAMYFCASSEVGDKANYGYTFGSGTRLTVV.

This chain connects TRBV28 to TRBJ2-7, with D unresolved. V was cut by 1 base and J by 1 base, with 14 bases left in between. CDR3 length: 16 amino acids. Germline V gene sequence: CDR1 MDHEN, CDR2 SYDVKM. CDR3 sequence reads: CASSLYSGQPSYEQYV. In DNA form, the CDR3 reads TGTGCCAGCAGTTTATACAGTGGGCAGCCGTCCTACGAGCAGTACGTC.

This clone was counted a single time. The rearrangement uses TRBV7-2 and TRBJ1-2, with TRBD1 as a possible D gene (5 bases). Trimming took off 4 bases at V and 8 bases at J, with 14 bases between the two ends. CDR1 SGHTA and CDR2 FQGNSA come from the germline V gene. The CDR3 runs to 13 residues. CDR3 sequence: CASSSSGIRGYTF. CDR3 bases: TGTGCCAGCAGCTCTTCAGGGATTCGAGGCTACACCTTC.

This clone occurred once. The chain joins TRBV5-1 to TRBJ2-3; D ambiguous. Germline V CDR1 and CDR2: SGHRS, YFSETQ. V was trimmed by 1 base and J by 2 bases, leaving 11 bases between them. This CDR3 spans 15 amino acids. For the CDR3, the DNA is TGCGCCAGCAGCTTGACCCACCCTAACACAGATACGCAGTATTTT. Translating gives CASSLTHPNTDTQYF.

The rearrangement uses TRBV6-5 and TRBJ2-1; D is perhaps TRBD1 (5 bases). The CDR3 length is 12 residues. V lost 7 bases and J lost 10, with 14 bases in between. Germline V gene lookup returns CDR1 MNHEY and CDR2 SVGAGI. This chain's CDR3 is CASTPGLGEQFF. In DNA form, the CDR3 reads TGTGCCAGCACCCCAGGGCTTGGCGAGCAGTTCTTC.

The chain links TRBV9 to TRBJ1-4; 9 bases align to TRBD1. This CDR3 is 15 amino acids long. The junction had 7 bases not matched to a gene; V was cut back by 3 bases and J by 7 bases. Germline V CDR1 and CDR2: SGDLS, YYNGEE. CDR3 coding DNA: TGTGCCAGCAGCGCGACAGGGGGTAGGGGTGAAAAACTGTTTTTT. It codes for CASSATGGRGEKLFF.